This TCR beta chain came from a study of identical twins. General observations from the study: Less excess twin sharing appeared in beta out-of-frame sequences. Zero-insertion findings could be partly confounded by invariant cells (MAIT and iNKT cells). There was an excess of low generation probability in the out-of-frame alpha sequences that twins shared. Clonotypes of the beta chain that were abundant in cord blood carried fewer insertions (memory repertoires showed none).

TCRdb re-called the 5' RACE reads with MiXCR, one entry per CDR3 protein. The sample shows about 810,000 distinct CDR3 sequences, about 12% of them seen only once. This clonotype showed up just a few times. The antigen remains unidentified. These sequences were also reported in another study, on yellow fever vaccine responses in identical twins.

The receptor's source is a young woman in good health. Material for sequencing was PBMCs.

The CDR3 protein is CASSQGYGTASNQPQHF. CDR3 DNA: TGTGCCAGCAGCCAAGGGTACGGGACAGCTAGCAATCAGCCCCAGCATTTT. The gene calls are TRBV7-9 and TRBJ1-5, with TRBD1 matching 7 bases. V lost 5 bases, J lost 0 bases, and 10 bases stayed unmatched. This CDR3 has 17 amino acids. CDR1 and CDR2 from the germline V gene are SEHNR and FQNEAQ (reference sequence). Combining the CDR3 with reference TRBV7-9 and TRBJ1-5 gives the whole variable domain DTGVSQNPRHKITKRGQNVTFRCDPISEHNRLYWYRQTLGQGPEFLTYFQNEAQLEKSRLLSDRFSAERPKGSFSTLEIQRTEQGDSAMYLCASSQGYGTASNQPQHFGDGTRLSIL.